This T cell receptor beta chain was documented in a study of blood T cells in healthy people across ages. Whole-study results and caveats: Unsorted PBMCs blocked a conclusive comparison of naive and antigen-experienced cells. Expanded clonotype shifts may have been confounded, as the donors had an unknown CMV status.

With a J-beta primer mix and a sample-barcoded 5' primer, a second PCR ran about 6 to 11 cycles. TCRdb fed the 5' RACE reads into MiXCR, producing one record per CDR3 protein. The sample consists of about 1 million distinct CDR3 sequences, under 55% of them appearing once. Notes on this clonotype: The antigen is undetermined.

Germline V lookup: CDR1 SGHRS, CDR2 YFSETQ. V lost 4 bases and J 3 bases, leaving 17 bases between the germline ends. The CDR3 contains 16 residues. The sample comprised blood. This receptor was obtained from a woman aged 55-70 years in good health. The chain combines TRBV5-1 with TRBJ2-1; D tentatively fits TRBD1 or TRBD2 (6 bases each). CDR3 protein: CASSTEGGKVYNEQFF. The CDR3 coding sequence is TGCGCCAGCAGCACCGAGGGGGGTAAGGTCTACAATGAGCAGTTCTTC.